The 15 T cell receptor beta chains in this list originate from one sample, sequenced in a study of T-cell reconstitution after alpha-beta-depleted transplantation in children. Unique molecular identifiers were used to barcode this TCRbeta library. TCRdb re-called the PCR reads through MiXCR, storing one row per CDR3 protein. Among 250,000 or so distinct CDR3 sequences listed, 20% to 30% were seen once. The sample in question was PBMCs, mostly from graft donor cells, obtained 360 days after TCRalphabeta/CD19-depleted stem cell transplant. These receptors were taken from a female patient aged 2-15 years who had a stem cell transplant for congenital amegakaryocytic thrombocytopenia, so the T cells may come from the graft donor.

This clonotype was seen a few times. The rearrangement joins TRBV3-1 to TRBJ1-5; unclear D gene. V was pared by 4 bases and J by 2 bases, with 15 bases between. The CDR3 sequence is 16 residues long. The germline gives CDR1 LGHDT, CDR2 YNNKEL (reference sequence). As DNA, the CDR3 is TGTGCCAGCAGCCGCGGGTCGGGTGGCGGCAATCAGCCCCAGCATTTT. This gives the protein CASSRGSGGGNQPQHF.

This clonotype appeared many times. The chain couples TRBV15 to TRBJ1-1; D is possibly TRBD1 (5 bases). Germline V gene sequence: CDR1 LNHNV, CDR2 YYDKDF (reference sequence). CDR3 size: 12 residues. V lost 5 bases and J 9 bases, leaving 13 bases between the germline ends. CDR3 bases: TGTGCCACCAGCTCTTCTCGGGGGAAAGCTTTCTTT. This sequence encodes CATSSSRGKAFF.

V gene TRBV5-1 combines with J gene TRBJ1-1, with D unclear. Trimming took off 0 bases at V and 11 bases at J, with 11 bases between the two ends. The CDR3 loop spans 12 amino acids. Germline V lookup: CDR1 SGHRS, CDR2 YFSETQ. The CDR3 here is CASSLVADVAFF. The CDR3 DNA is TGCGCCAGCAGCTTGGTAGCGGACGTGGCTTTCTTT.

This clonotype was recorded a few times. The V call is TRBV28, the J call TRBJ2-1, with 7 bases aligning to TRBD1. Trimming took 6 bases from V and 1 from J; bases not matched to a gene: 9. CDR3 length: 16 amino acids. Germline CDR1 is MDHEN and CDR2 is SYDVKM. CDR3 coding DNA: TGTGCCAGCAGAAGAACCGGGACAGTGTCCTACAATGAGCAGTTCTTC. Its protein is CASRRTGTVSYNEQFF.

This clonotype has ten or more counts. This chain links TRBV3-1 with TRBJ2-7, with D possibly matching TRBD2 (6 bases). CDR3 length: 13 residues. The V gene's germline CDR1 is LGHDT and CDR2 YNNKEL (reference sequence). The V gene lost 1 base and the J gene lost 2 bases, with 6 bases spanning the gap. The CDR3 sequence is CASSQGEAYEQYF. Written as DNA, the CDR3 is TGTGCCAGCAGCCAAGGGGAGGCCTACGAGCAGTACTTC.

This clonotype occurred a few times. The rearrangement links TRBV11-2 to TRBJ2-7; 9 bases agree with TRBD1. The germline V gene has CDR1 SGHAT and CDR2 FQNNGV. Unmatched junction bases numbered 15, after V lost 2 bases and J lost 4 bases. This CDR3 contains 18 residues. CDR3 nucleotide sequence: TGTGCCAGCAGCTTAAAGACAGGGGGATCCCCCGATCTATACGAGCAGTACTTC. Its protein is CASSLKTGGSPDLYEQYF.

This clonotype was seen repeatedly, ten times or more. This chain uses TRBV20-1 with TRBJ1-1; D gene ambiguous. CDR3 size: 12 residues. V shed 3 bases and J shed 0 bases, with 5 bases lying between them. The germline CDR1 and CDR2 sequences are DFQATT and SNEGSKA (reference sequence). CDR3 nucleotides: TGCAGTGCTAGCGGGGTGAACACTGAAGCTTTCTTT. It specifies CSASGVNTEAFF.

Comments on this clonotype: This may stem from a read error, because a much larger clone lies one nucleotide away. The final CDR3 position lacks the conserved phenylalanine or tryptophan, pointing to a likely read error. The V call is TRBV13, the J call TRBJ2-1; D is undetermined. The CDR3 has 19 amino acids. In germline, CDR1 is PRHDT, CDR2 FYEKMQ (reference sequence). V gave up 2 bases and J gave up 4 bases, with 24 bases separating them. CDR3 DNA: TGTGCCAGCAGCTTATTGCTAGGGTCCCGAAATAAATGGTACAATGAGCAGTTCTTA. Its translation is CASSLLLGSRNKWYNEQFL.

This sequence joins TRBV5-1 and TRBJ2-1; TRBD2 matches at 9 bases. In germline, CDR1 is SGHRS, CDR2 YFSETQ. Germline trimming cut 3 bases from V and 1 base from J; bases unmatched to any gene: 8. This CDR3 is 17 amino acids long. The CDR3 reads CASSWGRTSASYNEQFF. CDR3 coding DNA: TGCGCCAGCAGCTGGGGCCGGACTAGCGCGTCCTACAATGAGCAGTTCTTC.

A few counts support this clonotype. The V and J genes are TRBV5-1 and TRBJ2-3, with 11 bases aligning to TRBD2. This CDR3 comprises 17 residues. Germline V lookup: CDR1 SGHRS, CDR2 YFSETQ. Trimming at V came to 0 bases and at J to 3 bases, leaving 6 bases not matched to a gene. CDR3 nucleotides: TGCGCCAGCAGCTTGGGGCTGGGGACTAGCGGAACAGATACGCAGTATTTT. Protein sequence: CASSLGLGTSGTDTQYF. Drawing the rest from reference TRBV5-1 and TRBJ2-3, the complete variable domain is KAGVTQTPRYLIKTRGQQVTLSCSPISGHRSVSWYQQTPGQGLQFLFEYFSETQRNKGNFPGRFSGRQFSNSRSEMNVSTLELGDSALYLCASSLGLGTSGTDTQYFGPGTRLTVL.

The chain carries TRBV29-1 and TRBJ2-5; 11 bases are shared with TRBD2. Germline CDR1 SQVTM, CDR2 ANQGSEA. Trimming took 2 bases from V and 7 from J; bases not matched to a gene: 9. CDR3 length: 15 residues. CDR3 DNA: TGCAGCGTTGAAACTAGCGGGGGACGGGCAGGGACCCAGTACTTC. This gives the protein CSVETSGGRAGTQYF.

The J gene is TRBJ2-7, the V gene TRBV12-3 or TRBV12-4, with D tentatively TRBD1 or TRBD2 (5 bases each). The CDR3 is 12 amino acids. The ends were cut back, 3 bases at V and 6 bases at J, with 9 bases in the middle. CDR3 in amino acids: CASSFGGVEQYF. The CDR3 bases are TGTGCCAGCAGTTTTGGGGGAGTCGAGCAGTACTTC.

This clonotype has a handful of counts. The V and J genes are TRBV7-9 and TRBJ2-3, with 9 bases matching TRBD2. The CDR3 is 15 residues long. Per the germline V gene, CDR1 is SEHNR and CDR2 is FQNEAQ (reference sequence). Losses at the gene ends were 0 bases for V and 6 bases for J; bases not matched to a gene: 4. The CDR3 DNA sequence: TGTGCCAGCAGCTTAGCGGCGGGGGGGCCTGATACGCAGTATTTT. Its translation: CASSLAAGGPDTQYF.

A note on this clonotype: A read error may explain this, as a much larger clone is one base away. This rearrangement joins TRBV25-1 to TRBJ2-3; 7 bases line up with TRBD1. The trim removed 8 bases at V and 6 bases at J, leaving 11 bases unmatched. The germline V gene has CDR1 MGHDK and CDR2 SYGVNS. This CDR3 comprises 14 residues. CDR3 coding DNA: TGTGCCAGCCCCGGGACAGCGGCACCCGATACGCAGTATTTT. Its protein product is CASPGTAAPDTQYF. Filled out from reference TRBV25-1 and TRBJ2-3, the complete variable domain reads EADIYQTPRYLVIGTGKKITLECSQTMGHDKMYWYQQDPGMELHLIHYSYGVNSTEKGDLSSESTVSRIRTEHFPLTLESARPSHTSQYLCASPGTAAPDTQYFGPGTRLTVL.

A note on this clonotype: As the CDR3 is not closed by the conserved phenylalanine or tryptophan, this likely results from a read error. The chain carries TRBV10-3 and TRBJ1-1; a possible D gene is TRBD1 (6 bases). V was trimmed by 3 bases and J by 4 bases, leaving 12 bases between them. CDR1 and CDR2 from the germline V gene are ENHRY and SYGVKD. The CDR3 length is 14 residues. CDR3 residues: CAISDGGLITEAFS. CDR3 sequence (DNA): TGTGCCATCAGTGACGGGGGGCTCATCACTGAAGCTTTCTCT.